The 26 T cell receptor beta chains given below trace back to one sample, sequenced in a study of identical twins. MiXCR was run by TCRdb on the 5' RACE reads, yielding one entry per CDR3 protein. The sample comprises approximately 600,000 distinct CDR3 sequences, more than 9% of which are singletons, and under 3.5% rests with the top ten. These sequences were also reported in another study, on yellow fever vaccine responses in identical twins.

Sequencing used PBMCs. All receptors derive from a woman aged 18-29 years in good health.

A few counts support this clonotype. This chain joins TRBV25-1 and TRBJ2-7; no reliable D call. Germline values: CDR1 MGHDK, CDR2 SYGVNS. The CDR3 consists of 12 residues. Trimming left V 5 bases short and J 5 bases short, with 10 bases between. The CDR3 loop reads CASSLSTNEQYF. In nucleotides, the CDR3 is TGTGCCAGCAGTCTAAGTACTAACGAGCAGTACTTC.

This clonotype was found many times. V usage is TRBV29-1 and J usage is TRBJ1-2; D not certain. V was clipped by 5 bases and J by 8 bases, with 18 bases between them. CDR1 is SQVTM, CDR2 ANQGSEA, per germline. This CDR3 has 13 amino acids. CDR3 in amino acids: CSVSAQEVGGYTF. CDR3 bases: TGCAGCGTTAGTGCTCAGGAGGTCGGCGGCTACACCTTC.

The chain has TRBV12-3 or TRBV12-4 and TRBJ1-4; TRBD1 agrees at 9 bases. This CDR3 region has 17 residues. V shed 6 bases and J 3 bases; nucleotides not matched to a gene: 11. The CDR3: CASSPGTGPSANEKLFF. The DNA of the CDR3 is TGTGCCAGCAGCCCCGGGACAGGGCCGAGCGCTAATGAAAAACTGTTTTTT.

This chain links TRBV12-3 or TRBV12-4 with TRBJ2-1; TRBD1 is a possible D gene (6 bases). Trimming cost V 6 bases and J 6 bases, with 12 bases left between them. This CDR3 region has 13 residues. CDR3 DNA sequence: TGTGCCAGCAGCCCGGACAGTACCAATGAGCAGTTCTTC. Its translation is CASSPDSTNEQFF.

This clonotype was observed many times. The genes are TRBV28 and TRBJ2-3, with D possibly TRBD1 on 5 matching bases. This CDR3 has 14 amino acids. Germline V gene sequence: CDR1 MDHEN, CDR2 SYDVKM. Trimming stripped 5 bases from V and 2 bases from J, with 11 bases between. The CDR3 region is CASSQLTVTDTQYF. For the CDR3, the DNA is TGTGCCAGCAGTCAACTGACAGTCACAGATACGCAGTATTTT. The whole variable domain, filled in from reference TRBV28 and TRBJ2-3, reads DVKVTQSSRYLVKRTGEKVFLECVQDMDHENMFWYRQDPGLGLRLIYFSYDVKMKEKGDIPEGYSVSREKKERFSLILESASTNQTSMYLCASSQLTVTDTQYFGPGTRLTVL.

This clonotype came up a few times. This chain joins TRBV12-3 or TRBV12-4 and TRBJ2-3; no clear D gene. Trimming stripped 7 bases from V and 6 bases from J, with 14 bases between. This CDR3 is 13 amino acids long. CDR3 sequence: CASTLQVGDTQYF. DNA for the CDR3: TGTGCCAGCACCCTTCAAGTCGGCGATACGCAGTATTTT.

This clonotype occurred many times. The CDR3 reads CSASPGAAGELFF. The CDR3, as DNA: TGCAGTGCCAGTCCAGGGGCCGCCGGGGAGCTGTTTTTT. The V gene is TRBV20-1, the J gene TRBJ2-2, with D maybe TRBD1 (6 bases). Germline V gene data show CDR1 as DFQATT and CDR2 as SNEGSKA (reference sequence). This CDR3 spans 13 amino acids. V was shortened by 6 bases and J by 6 bases, with 14 bases between the two germline ends.

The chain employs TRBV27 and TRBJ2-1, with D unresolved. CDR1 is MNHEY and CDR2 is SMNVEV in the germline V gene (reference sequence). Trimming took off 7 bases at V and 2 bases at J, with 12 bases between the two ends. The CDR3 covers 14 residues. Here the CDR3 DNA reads TGTGCCAGCACCCCCTCCCGAGCCTACAATGAGCAGTTCTTC. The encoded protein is CASTPSRAYNEQFF.

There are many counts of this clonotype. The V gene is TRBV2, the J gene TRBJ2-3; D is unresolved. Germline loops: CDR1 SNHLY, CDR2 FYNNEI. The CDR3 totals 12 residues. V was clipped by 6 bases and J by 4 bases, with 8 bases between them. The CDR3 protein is CASRSEPDTQYF. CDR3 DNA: TGTGCCAGCAGGAGTGAACCAGATACGCAGTATTTT. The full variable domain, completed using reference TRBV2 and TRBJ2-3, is EPEVTQTPSHQVTQMGQEVILRCVPISNHLYFYWYRQILGQKVEFLVSFYNNEISEKSEIFDDQFSVERPDGSNFTLKIRSTKLEDSAMYFCASRSEPDTQYFGPGTRLTVL.

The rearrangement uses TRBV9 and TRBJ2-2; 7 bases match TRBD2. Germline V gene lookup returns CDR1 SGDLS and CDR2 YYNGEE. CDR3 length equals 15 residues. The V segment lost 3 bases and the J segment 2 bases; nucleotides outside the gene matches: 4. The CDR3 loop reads CASSGGTTNTGELFF. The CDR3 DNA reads TGTGCCAGCAGCGGCGGGACTACCAACACCGGGGAGCTGTTTTTT.

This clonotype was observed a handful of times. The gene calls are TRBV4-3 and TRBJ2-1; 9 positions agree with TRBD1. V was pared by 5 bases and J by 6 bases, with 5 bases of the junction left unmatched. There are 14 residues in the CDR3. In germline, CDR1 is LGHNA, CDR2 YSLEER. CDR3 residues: CASSYGTGSNEQFF. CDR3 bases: TGCGCCAGCAGCTACGGGACAGGGAGCAATGAGCAGTTCTTC.

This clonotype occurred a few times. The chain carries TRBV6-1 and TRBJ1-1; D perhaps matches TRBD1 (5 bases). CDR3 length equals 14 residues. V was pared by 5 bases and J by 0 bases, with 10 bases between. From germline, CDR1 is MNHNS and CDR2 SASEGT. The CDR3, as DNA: TGTGCCAGCAGTACCCGGGGCGTGAACACTGAAGCTTTCTTT. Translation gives CASSTRGVNTEAFF.

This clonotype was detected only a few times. The CDR3 DNA follows: TGTGCCAGCAGCTCGGGACAGGGATACTCCTTCACAGATACGCAGTATTTT. Translation: CASSSGQGYSFTDTQYF. The chain combines TRBV7-9 with TRBJ2-3; the match to TRBD1 covers 9 bases. CDR1 is SEHNR and CDR2 is FQNEAQ in the germline V gene (reference sequence). The CDR3 loop spans 17 amino acids. V was clipped by 4 bases and J by 2 bases; unmatched bases: 10.

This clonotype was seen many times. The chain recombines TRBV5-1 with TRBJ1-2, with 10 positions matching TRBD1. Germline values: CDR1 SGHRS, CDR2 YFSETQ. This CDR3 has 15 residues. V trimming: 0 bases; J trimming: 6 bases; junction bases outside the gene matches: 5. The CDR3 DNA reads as TGCGCCAGCAGCTTGGGCCAGACAGGGGGCCATGGCTACACCTTC. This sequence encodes CASSLGQTGGHGYTF.

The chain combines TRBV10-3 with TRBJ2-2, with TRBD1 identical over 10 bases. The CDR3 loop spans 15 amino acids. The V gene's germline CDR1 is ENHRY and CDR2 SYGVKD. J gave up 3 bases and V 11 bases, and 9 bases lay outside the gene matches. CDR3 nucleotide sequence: TGTGCCGCCAAATCCGGGACAGGGGACACCGGGGAGCTGTTTTTT. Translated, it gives CAAKSGTGDTGELFF.

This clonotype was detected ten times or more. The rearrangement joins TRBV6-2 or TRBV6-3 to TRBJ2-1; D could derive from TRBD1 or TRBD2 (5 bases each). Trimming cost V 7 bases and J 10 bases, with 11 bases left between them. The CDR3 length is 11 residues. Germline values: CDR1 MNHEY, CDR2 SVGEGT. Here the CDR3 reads CASKERDEQFF. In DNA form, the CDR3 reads TGTGCCAGCAAAGAGAGGGACGAGCAGTTCTTC.

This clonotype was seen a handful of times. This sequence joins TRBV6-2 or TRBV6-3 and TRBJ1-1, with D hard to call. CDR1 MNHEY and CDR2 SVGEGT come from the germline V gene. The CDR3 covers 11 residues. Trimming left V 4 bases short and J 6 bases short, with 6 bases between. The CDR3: CASSSFSEAFF. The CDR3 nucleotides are TGTGCCAGCAGTTCCTTCTCTGAAGCTTTCTTT.

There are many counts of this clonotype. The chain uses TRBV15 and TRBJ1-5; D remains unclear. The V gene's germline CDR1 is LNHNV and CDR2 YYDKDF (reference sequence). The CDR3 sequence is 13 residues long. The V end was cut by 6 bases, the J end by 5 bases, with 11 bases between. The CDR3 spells CATSFGPDQPQHF. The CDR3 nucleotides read TGTGCCACCAGTTTCGGTCCTGATCAGCCCCAGCATTTT.

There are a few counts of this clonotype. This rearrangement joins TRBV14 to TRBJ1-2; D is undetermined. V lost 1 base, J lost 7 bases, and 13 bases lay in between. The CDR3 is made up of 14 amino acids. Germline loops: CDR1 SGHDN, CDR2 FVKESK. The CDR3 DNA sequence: TGTGCCAGCAGCCAAGTTCAAGGGATTGGTGGCTACACCTTC. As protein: CASSQVQGIGGYTF.

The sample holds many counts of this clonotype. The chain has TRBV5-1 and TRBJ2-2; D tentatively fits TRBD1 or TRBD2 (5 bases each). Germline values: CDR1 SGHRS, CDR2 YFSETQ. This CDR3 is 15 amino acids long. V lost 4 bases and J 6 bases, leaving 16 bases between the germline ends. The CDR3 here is CASSQIGASPGELFF. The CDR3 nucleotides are TGCGCCAGCAGCCAAATCGGGGCCAGCCCCGGGGAGCTGTTTTTT.

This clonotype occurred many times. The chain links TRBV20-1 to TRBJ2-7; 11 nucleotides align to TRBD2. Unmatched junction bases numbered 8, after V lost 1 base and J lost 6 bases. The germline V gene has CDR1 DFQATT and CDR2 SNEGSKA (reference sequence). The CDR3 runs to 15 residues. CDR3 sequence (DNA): TGCAGTGCTAGAGCCACTAGCGGGAGTTGGGGCGAGCAGTACTTC. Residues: CSARATSGSWGEQYF.

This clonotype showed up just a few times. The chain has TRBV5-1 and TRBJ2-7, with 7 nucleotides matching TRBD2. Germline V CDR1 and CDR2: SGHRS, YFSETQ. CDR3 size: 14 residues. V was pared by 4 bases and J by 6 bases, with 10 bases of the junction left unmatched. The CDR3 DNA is TGCGCCAGCAGCCCTGGACTAGTTTTAGGCGAGCAGTACTTC. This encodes CASSPGLVLGEQYF.

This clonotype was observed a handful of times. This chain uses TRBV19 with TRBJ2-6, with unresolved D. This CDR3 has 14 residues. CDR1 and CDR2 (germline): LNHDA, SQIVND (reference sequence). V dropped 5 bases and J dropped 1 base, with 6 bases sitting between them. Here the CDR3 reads CASSVLSGANVLTF. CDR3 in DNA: TGTGCCAGTAGTGTCTTATCTGGGGCCAACGTCCTGACTTTC.

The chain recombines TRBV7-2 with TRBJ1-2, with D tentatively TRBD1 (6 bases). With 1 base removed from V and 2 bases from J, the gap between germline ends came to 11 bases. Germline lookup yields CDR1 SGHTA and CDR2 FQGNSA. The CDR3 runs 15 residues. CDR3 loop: CASSLDPTGNYGYTF. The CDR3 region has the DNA TGTGCCAGCAGCTTAGATCCCACAGGGAACTATGGCTACACCTTC.

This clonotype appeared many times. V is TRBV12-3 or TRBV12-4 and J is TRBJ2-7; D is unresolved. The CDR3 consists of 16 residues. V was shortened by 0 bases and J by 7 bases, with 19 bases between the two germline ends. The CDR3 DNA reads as TGTGCCAGCAGTTTAGCGTTGTCCAATAACCTCGGGGAGCAGTACTTC. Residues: CASSLALSNNLGEQYF.

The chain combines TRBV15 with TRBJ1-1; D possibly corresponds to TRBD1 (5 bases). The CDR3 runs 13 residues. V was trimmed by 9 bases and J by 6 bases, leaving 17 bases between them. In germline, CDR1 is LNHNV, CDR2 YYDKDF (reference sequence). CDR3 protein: CATRGDEGAEAFF. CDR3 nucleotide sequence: TGTGCCACTCGGGGTGACGAAGGGGCTGAAGCTTTCTTT.